These 8 T cell receptor beta chains share one sample of origin, sequenced in a study of beta chain features in type 1 diabetes. Which antigens these TCRs recognize remains unknown. Every isolated RNA sample was fully reverse transcribed, so sequencing captured expressed TCRB transcripts. Sequenced by immunoSEQ multiplex PCR; TCRdb stores in-frame clones only, minus some. Seen here are around 140,000 clones, approximately 10% observed once, and the top ten hold roughly 0.75%. The study, taken as a whole, reports: Moderate but significant shortening of TCRB CDR3s was recorded in all four CD4+ subsets from Type 1 diabetes patients.

The sequenced sample was central memory CD4+ T cells from blood. The receptor set was obtained from a man aged 25 to 40 with type 1 diabetes.

This clone has a handful of counts. The chain is built from TRBV19 and TRBJ1-2; 7 nucleotides match TRBD1. Germline V lookup: CDR1 LNHDA, CDR2 SQIVND (reference sequence). The V segment lost 6 bases and the J segment 5 bases; nucleotides outside the gene matches: 9. The CDR3 has 14 residues. The CDR3 coding sequence is TGTGCCAGTAGGAAAGAGGGGGCGCCGTATGGCTACACCTTC. Protein sequence: CASRKEGAPYGYTF.

The J gene is TRBJ2-1, the V gene TRBV2, with D perhaps matching TRBD1 (6 bases). This CDR3 spans 14 amino acids. The germline V and J ends were trimmed by 5 bases and 7 bases, with 15 bases remaining between them. Germline lookup yields CDR1 SNHLY and CDR2 FYNNEI. In nucleotides, the CDR3 is TGTGCCAGCAGTCTCAGGGGTGGCGGGAATGAGCAGTTCTTC. Encoded protein: CASSLRGGGNEQFF.

The chain carries TRBV29-1 and TRBJ2-7; 7 positions match TRBD1. With V trimmed by 5 bases and J by 2 bases, 6 bases remained unmatched. The germline gives CDR1 SQVTM, CDR2 ANQGSEA. This CDR3 comprises 13 residues. The CDR3 nucleotides read TGCAGCGTTACCGACAGGGAGACCTACGAGCAGTACTTC. It codes for CSVTDRETYEQYF.

The V call is TRBV4-1, the J call TRBJ2-7; the D gene is possibly TRBD1 (6 bases). CDR3 size: 15 residues. The V and J ends lost 4 bases and 2 bases respectively, with 15 bases between them. CDR1 is MGHRA and CDR2 is YSYEKL in the germline V gene. CDR3 bases: TGCGCCAGCAGCCCCCGGGACACCAAAACCTACGAGCAGTACTTC. It is translated as CASSPRDTKTYEQYF.

The CDR3 protein is CASRRDRENTEAFF. Written as DNA, the CDR3 is TGCGCCAGCAGACGCGACAGGGAGAACACTGAAGCTTTCTTT. The chain has TRBV5-1 and TRBJ1-1; 7 nucleotides match TRBD1. Trimming at V came to 5 bases and at J to 1 base, leaving 5 bases not matched to a gene. The CDR3 consists of 14 residues. The germline CDR1 and CDR2 sequences are SGHRS and YFSETQ.

The chain joins TRBV5-4 to TRBJ2-2; 8 nucleotides align to TRBD1. The CDR3 has 16 residues. Unmatched junction bases numbered 2, after V lost 1 base and J lost 0 bases. Germline V gene sequence: CDR1 SGHNT, CDR2 YYREEE (reference sequence). The DNA of the CDR3 is TGTGCCAGCAGCTTGCCAGGGGGCGCGAACACCGGGGAGCTGTTTTTT. It codes for CASSLPGGANTGELFF. Together with reference TRBV5-4 and TRBJ2-2, the CDR3 gives the full variable domain: ETGVTQSPTHLIKTRGQQVTLRCSSQSGHNTVSWYQQALGQGPQFIFQYYREEENGRGNFPPRFSGLQFPNYSSELNVNALELDDSALYLCASSLPGGANTGELFFGEGSRLTVL.

A few counts support this clone. The chain is built from TRBV7-9 and TRBJ1-1; D is perhaps TRBD1 (6 bases). The CDR3 has 15 amino acids. Per germline, CDR1 SEHNR and CDR2 FQNEAQ (reference sequence). V lost 5 bases to trimming and J lost 5 bases, with 18 bases between them. This CDR3 reads CASSQYHRDETEAFF. CDR3 nucleotide sequence: TGTGCCAGCAGCCAATACCACAGGGATGAAACTGAAGCTTTCTTT.

The chain couples TRBV7-2 to TRBJ2-4, with D possibly TRBD2 on 6 matching bases. This CDR3 is 14 amino acids long. Germline V lookup: CDR1 SGHTA, CDR2 FQGNSA. The ends were cut back, 3 bases at V and 6 bases at J, with 12 bases in the middle. This CDR3 is CASSFGGGRNIQYF. CDR3 nucleotide sequence: TGTGCCAGCAGCTTCGGGGGTGGGAGAAACATTCAGTACTTC.